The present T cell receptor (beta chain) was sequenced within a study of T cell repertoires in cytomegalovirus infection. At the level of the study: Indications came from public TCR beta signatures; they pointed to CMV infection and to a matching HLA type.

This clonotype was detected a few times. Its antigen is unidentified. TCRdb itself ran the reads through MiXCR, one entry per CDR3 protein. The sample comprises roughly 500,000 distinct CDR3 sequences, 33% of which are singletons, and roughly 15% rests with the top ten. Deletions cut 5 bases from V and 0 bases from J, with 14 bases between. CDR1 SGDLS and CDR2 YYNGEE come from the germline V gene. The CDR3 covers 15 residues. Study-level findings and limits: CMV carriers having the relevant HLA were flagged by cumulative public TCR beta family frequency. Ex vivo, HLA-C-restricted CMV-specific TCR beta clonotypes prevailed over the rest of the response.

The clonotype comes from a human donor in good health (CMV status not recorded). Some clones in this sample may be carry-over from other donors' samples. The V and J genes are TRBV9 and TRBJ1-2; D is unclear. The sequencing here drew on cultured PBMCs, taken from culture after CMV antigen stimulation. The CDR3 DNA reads TGTGCCAGCAGTCCGAAACCGGCAGCTAACTATGGCTACACCTTC. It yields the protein CASSPKPAANYGYTF.